This TCR beta chain was recorded in a study of identical twins. Looked up from germline, CDR1 is SEHNR and CDR2 is FQNEAQ (reference sequence). The CDR3 has 15 residues. The trim removed 4 bases at V and 1 base at J, leaving 1 base unmatched. TCRdb processed the 5' RACE reads anew with MiXCR; each CDR3 protein has one entry. The table lists 690,000 or so distinct CDR3 sequences, 8.6% of them singletons. This clonotype was counted only a few times. These same data were also listed under a study on yellow fever vaccine responses in identical twins.

The rearrangement joins TRBV7-9 to TRBJ1-4; 9 nucleotides line up with TRBD1. This TCR was sampled from a woman between 18 and 29 years old in good health. Specimen: PBMCs. CDR3 protein: CASSWGQGTNEKLFF. The CDR3 nucleotides are TGTGCCAGCAGCTGGGGACAGGGAACTAATGAAAAACTGTTTTTT.